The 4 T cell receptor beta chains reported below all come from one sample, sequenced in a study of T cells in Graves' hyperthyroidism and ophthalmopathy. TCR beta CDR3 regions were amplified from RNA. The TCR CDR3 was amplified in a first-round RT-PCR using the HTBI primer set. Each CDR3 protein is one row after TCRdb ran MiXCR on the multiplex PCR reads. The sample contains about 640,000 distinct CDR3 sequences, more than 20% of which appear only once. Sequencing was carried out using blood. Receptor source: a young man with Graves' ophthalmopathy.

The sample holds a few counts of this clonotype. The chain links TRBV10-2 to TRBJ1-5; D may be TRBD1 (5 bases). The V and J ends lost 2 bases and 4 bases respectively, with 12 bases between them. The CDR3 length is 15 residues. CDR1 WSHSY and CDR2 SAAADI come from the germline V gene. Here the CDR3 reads CASSEAGVSNQPQHF. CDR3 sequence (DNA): TGCGCCAGCAGTGAGGCGGGGGTCTCAAATCAGCCCCAGCATTTT.

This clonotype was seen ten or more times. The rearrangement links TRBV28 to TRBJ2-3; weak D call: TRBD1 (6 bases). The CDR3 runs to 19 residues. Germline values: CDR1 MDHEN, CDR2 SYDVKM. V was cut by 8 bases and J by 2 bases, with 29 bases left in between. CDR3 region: CASLGPRDTPTHLTDTQYF. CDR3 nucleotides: TGTGCCAGCCTCGGACCCCGGGACACCCCAACACACCTCACAGATACGCAGTATTTT.

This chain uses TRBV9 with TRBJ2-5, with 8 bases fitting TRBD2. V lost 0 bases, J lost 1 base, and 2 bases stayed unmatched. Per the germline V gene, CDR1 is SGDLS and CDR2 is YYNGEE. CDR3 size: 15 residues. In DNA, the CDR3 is TGTGCCAGCAGCGTAGTAGCGGGGAGCCAAGAGACCCAGTACTTC. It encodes CASSVVAGSQETQYF.

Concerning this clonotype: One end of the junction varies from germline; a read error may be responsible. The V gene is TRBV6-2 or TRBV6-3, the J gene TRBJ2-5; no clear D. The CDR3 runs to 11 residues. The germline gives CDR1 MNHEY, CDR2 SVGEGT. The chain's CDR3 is CASSYSKQINF. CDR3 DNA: TGTGCCAGCAGTTACTCGAAACAGATAAACTTC.